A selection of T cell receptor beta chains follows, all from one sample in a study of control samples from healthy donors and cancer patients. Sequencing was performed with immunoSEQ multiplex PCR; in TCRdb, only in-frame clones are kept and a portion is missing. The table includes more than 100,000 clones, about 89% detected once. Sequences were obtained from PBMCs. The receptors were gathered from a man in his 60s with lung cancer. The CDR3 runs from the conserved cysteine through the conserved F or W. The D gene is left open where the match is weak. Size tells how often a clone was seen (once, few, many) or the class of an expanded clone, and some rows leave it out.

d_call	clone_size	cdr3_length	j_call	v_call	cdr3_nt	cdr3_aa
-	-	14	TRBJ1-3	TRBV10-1	TGCGCCAGCAGCCCAGGACCCTCTGGAAACACCATATATTTT	CASSPGPSGNTIYF
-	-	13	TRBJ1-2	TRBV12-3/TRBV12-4	TGTGCCAGCAGTTTCACGAGAAACTATGGCTACACCTTC	CASSFTRNYGYTF
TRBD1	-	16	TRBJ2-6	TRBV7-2	TGTGCCAGCAGCTTAAGGACAGGGGCTGGGGCCAACGTCCTGACTTTC	CASSLRTGAGANVLTF
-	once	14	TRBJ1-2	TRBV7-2	TGTGCCAGCAGCTTAGAAGGCAGGGACTATGGCTACACCTTC	CASSLEGRDYGYTF
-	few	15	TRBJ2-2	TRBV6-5	TGTGCCAGCAGTTCCCCCGCGGATCGAACCGGGGAGCTGTTTTTT	CASSSPADRTGELFF
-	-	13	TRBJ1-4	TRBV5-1	TGCGCCAGCAGCTTGGCCCTAGATGAAAAACTGTTTTTT	CASSLALDEKLFF
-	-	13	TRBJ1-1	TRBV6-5	TGTGCCAGCAGTTACTCCGGGATGACTGAAGCTTTCTTT	CASSYSGMTEAFF
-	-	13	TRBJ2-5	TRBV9	TGTGCCAGCAGCCCACGGACCGGGGAGACCCAGTACTTC	CASSPRTGETQYF
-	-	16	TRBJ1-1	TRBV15	TGTGCCACCAGCAGAGGAGGAGCAGCAAAGAACACTGAAGCTTTCTTT	CATSRGGAAKNTEAFF
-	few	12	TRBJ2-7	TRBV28	TGTGCCTGCGGGGGCCCTGCCTACGAGCAGTACTTC	CACGGPAYEQYF
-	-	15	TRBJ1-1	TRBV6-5	TGTGCCAGCAGCCACCCCGGACTGGCGAGTACTGAAGCTTTCTTT	CASSHPGLASTEAFF
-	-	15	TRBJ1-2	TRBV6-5	TGTGCCAGCAGTTACTCGGGGGGCCTTTACTATGGCTACACCTTC	CASSYSGGLYYGYTF
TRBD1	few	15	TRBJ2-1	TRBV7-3	TGTGCCAGCAGCCGGGTTACAGGGGGAATTGATGAGCAGTTCTTC	CASSRVTGGIDEQFF
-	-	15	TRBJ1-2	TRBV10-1	TGCGCCAGCAGCCCCGGGATACAGACCACCTATGGCTACACCTTC	CASSPGIQTTYGYTF
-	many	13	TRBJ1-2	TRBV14	TGTGCCAGCAGCCAAGATGTGAGGGGAGGCTACACCTTC	CASSQDVRGGYTF
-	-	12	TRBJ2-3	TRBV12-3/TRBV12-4	TGTGCCAGCAGTTTAGTCACGGGGACGCAGTATTTT	CASSLVTGTQYF
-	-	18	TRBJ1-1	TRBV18	TGTGCCAGCTCACCACTTCAGGGTGGCGGAAGCGCTGTGACTGAAGCTTTCTTT	CASSPLQGGGSAVTEAFF
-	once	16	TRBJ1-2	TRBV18	TGTGCCAGCTCACCATCACTTACAGGGACCCTCTATGGCTACACCTTC	CASSPSLTGTLYGYTF
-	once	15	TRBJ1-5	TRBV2	TGTGCCAGCAGTGTCCAGGGAGGGCTCAATCAGCCCCAGCATTTT	CASSVQGGLNQPQHF
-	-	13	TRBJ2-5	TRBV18	TGTGCCAGCTCACCACCAGGGATGGAGACCCAGTACTTC	CASSPPGMETQYF
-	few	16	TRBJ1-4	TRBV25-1	TGTGCCAGCAGTGAAATCCTCATTGACACTAATGAAAAACTGTTTTTT	CASSEILIDTNEKLFF
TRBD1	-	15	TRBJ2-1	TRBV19	TGTGCCAGTAGATTGACAGGGGAACCTTACAATGAGCAGTTCTTC	CASRLTGEPYNEQFF
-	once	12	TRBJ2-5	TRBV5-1	TGCGCCAGCAAGGACAACCAAGAGACCCAGTACTTC	CASKDNQETQYF
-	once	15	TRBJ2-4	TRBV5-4	TGTGCCAGCAGCTCCCCAGGCCGGGCCAAAAACATTCAGTACTTC	CASSSPGRAKNIQYF
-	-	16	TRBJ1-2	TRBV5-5	TGTGCCAGCAGCCTGACCGGCACTGGAGCTAACTATGGCTACACCTTC	CASSLTGTGANYGYTF
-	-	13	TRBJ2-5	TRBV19	TGTGCCAGTAGTCATCTCCACTCAGAGACCCAGTACTTC	CASSHLHSETQYF
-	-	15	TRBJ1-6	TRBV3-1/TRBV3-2	TGTGCCAGCAGCCAAGATCCAGGGCTAAATTCACCCCTCCACTTT	CASSQDPGLNSPLHF
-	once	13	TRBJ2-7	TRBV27	TGTGCCAGCAGTATAGCAAGAACAAGGGAGCAGTACTTC	CASSIARTREQYF
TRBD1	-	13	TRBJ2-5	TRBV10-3	TGTGCCATCAGGACGGACAGGGTAGAGACCCAGTACTTC	CAIRTDRVETQYF
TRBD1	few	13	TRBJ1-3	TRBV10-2	TGCGCCAGCAGTTGGGACAGCGGAAACACCATATATTTT	CASSWDSGNTIYF
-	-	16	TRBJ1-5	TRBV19	TGTGCCAGTAGTATAGTCGACACCCTGGGCAATCAGCCCCAGCATTTT	CASSIVDTLGNQPQHF
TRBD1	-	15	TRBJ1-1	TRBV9	TGTGCCAGCAGCGGGGGACAGGGGCCGAACACTGAAGCTTTCTTT	CASSGGQGPNTEAFF
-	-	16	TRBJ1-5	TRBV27	TGTGCCAGCAGGTCATTAAAGGCAGGGCCCAATCAGCCCCAGCATTTT	CASRSLKAGPNQPQHF
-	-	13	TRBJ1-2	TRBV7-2	TGTGCCAGCAGCTCGGGGATTATCTATGGCTACACCTTC	CASSSGIIYGYTF
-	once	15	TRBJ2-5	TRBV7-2	TGTGCCAGCAGCTTAGAACCGAGGGCCCCAGAGACCCAGTACTTC	CASSLEPRAPETQYF
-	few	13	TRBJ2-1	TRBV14	TGTGCCAGCAGCCCCACGCGGGACGGAGAGCAGTTCTTC	CASSPTRDGEQFF
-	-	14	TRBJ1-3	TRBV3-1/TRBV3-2	TGTGCCAGCAGCCAAGACGGCTCTGGAAACACCATATATTTT	CASSQDGSGNTIYF
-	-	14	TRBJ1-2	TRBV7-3	TGTGCCAGCAGCCCCAACTTTGGCGGCTATGGCTACACCTTC	CASSPNFGGYGYTF
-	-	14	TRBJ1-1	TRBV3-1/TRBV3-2	TGTGCCAGCAGCCCCCATAGAGAGAGCACTGAAGCTTTCTTT	CASSPHRESTEAFF
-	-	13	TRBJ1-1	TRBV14	TGTGCCAGCAGCCAAGAGAGATACACTGAAGCTTTCTTT	CASSQERYTEAFF
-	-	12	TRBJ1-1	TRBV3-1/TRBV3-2	TGTGCCAGCAGCCAAGTTTCGACTGAAGCTTTCTTT	CASSQVSTEAFF
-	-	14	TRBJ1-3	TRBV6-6	TGTGCCAGCAGCAGAGGGAATTCTGGAAACACCATATATTTT	CASSRGNSGNTIYF
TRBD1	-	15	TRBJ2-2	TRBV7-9	TGTGCCAGCAGCCTCGGACAGGGCGGCACCGGGGAGCTGTTTTTT	CASSLGQGGTGELFF
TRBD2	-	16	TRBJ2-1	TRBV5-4	TGTGCCAGCAGCCCAGCCGGGACTAGCGGATACAATGAGCAGTTCTTC	CASSPAGTSGYNEQFF
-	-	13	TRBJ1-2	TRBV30	TGTGCCTGGAGTGTAACAGGAGTTTATGGCTACACCTTC	CAWSVTGVYGYTF
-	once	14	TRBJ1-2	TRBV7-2	TGTGCCAGCAGCTTAGGTGTGGGTGGGTATGGCTACACCTTC	CASSLGVGGYGYTF
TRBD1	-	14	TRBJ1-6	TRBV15	TGTGCCACCAGCAGAAGACAGGGGGACTCACCCCTCCACTTT	CATSRRQGDSPLHF
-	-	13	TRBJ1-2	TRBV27	TGTGCCAGCAGACCGTCGGTTACTTATGGCTACACCTTC	CASRPSVTYGYTF
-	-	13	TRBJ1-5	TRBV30	TGTGCCTGGGGGTGGGGGACCAATCAGCCCCAGCATTTT	CAWGWGTNQPQHF
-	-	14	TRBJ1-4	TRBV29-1	TGCAGCGTTTCTGGGGGACTGCCTAATGAAAAACTGTTTTTT	CSVSGGLPNEKLFF
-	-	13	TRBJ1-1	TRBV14	TGTGCCAGCAGCCACTCCATGAACACTGAAGCTTTCTTT	CASSHSMNTEAFF